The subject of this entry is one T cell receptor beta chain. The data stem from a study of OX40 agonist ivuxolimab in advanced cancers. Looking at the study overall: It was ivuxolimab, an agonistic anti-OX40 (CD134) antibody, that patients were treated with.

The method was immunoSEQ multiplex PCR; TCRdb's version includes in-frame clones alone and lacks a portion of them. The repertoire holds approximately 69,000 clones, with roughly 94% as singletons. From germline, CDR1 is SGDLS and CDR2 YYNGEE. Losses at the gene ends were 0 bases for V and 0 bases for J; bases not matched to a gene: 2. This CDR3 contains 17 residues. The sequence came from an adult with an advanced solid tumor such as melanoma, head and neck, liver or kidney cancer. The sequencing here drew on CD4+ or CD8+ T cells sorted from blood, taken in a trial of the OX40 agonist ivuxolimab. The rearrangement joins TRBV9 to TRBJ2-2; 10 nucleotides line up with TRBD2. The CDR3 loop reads CASSVASGGANTGELFF. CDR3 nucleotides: TGTGCCAGCAGCGTAGCTAGCGGGGGTGCGAACACCGGGGAGCTGTTTTTT.